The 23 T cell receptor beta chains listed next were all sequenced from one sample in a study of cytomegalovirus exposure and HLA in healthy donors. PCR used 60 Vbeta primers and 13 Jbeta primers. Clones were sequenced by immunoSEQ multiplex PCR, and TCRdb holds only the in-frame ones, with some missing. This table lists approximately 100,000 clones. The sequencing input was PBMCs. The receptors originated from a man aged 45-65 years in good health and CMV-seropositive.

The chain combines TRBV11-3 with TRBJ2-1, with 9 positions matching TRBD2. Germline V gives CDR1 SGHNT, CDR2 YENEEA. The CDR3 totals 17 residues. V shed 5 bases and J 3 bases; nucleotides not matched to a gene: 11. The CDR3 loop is CASSQNIAGADYNEQFF. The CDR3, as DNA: TGTGCCAGCAGCCAGAACATAGCGGGAGCCGACTACAATGAGCAGTTCTTC.

The CDR3 sequence: CASSREGSYEQYF. CDR3 nucleotide sequence: TGTGCCAGCAGCCGGGAAGGCTCCTACGAGCAGTACTTC. The chain couples TRBV6-5 to TRBJ2-7, with D possibly matching TRBD2 (5 bases). V lost 6 bases to trimming and J lost 0 bases, with 9 bases between them. The CDR3 is 13 amino acids. Germline V lookup: CDR1 MNHEY, CDR2 SVGAGI.

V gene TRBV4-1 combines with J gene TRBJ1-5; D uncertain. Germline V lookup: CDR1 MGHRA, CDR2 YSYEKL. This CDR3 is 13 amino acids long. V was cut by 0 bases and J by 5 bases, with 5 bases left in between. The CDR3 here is CASSQDLYQPQHF. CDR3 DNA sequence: TGCGCCAGCAGCCAAGATCTATATCAGCCCCAGCATTTT.

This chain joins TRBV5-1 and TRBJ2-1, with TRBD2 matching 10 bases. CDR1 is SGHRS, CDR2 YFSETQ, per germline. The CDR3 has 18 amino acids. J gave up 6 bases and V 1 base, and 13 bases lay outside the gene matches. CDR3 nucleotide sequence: TGCGCCAGCAGCTTGATCCCCTTAGCGGGAGGTCCGGCCAATGAGCAGTTCTTC. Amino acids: CASSLIPLAGGPANEQFF.

The CDR3 sequence: CASSLSLIDTEAFF. In nucleotides, the CDR3 is TGTGCCAGCAGCTTAAGCTTGATAGACACTGAAGCTTTCTTT. The rearrangement uses TRBV7-9 and TRBJ1-1; D is unresolved. The CDR3 sequence is 14 residues long. V was pared by 2 bases and J by 3 bases, with 10 bases between. Germline V CDR1 and CDR2: SEHNR, FQNEAQ (reference sequence).

The CDR3 DNA is TGTGCCAGTAGTAATCTGGGGACACCAAATCAGCCCCAGCATTTT. This gives the protein CASSNLGTPNQPQHF. The rearrangement uses TRBV19 and TRBJ1-5, with D possibly TRBD1 on 6 matching bases. Trimming cost V 4 bases and J 4 bases, with 14 bases left between them. The CDR3 extends over 15 amino acids. From germline, CDR1 is LNHDA and CDR2 SQIVND (reference sequence).

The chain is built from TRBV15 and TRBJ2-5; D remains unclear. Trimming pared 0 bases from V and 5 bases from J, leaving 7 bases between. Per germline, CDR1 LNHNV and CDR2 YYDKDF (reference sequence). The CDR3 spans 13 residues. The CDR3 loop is CATSRDSRETQYF. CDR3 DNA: TGTGCCACCAGCAGAGATTCGCGGGAGACCCAGTACTTC.

CDR3 in DNA: TGTGCCGGGAGCGGAGCGGACTCCTACAATGAGCAGTTCTTC. It yields the protein CAGSGADSYNEQFF. The chain recombines TRBV7-9 with TRBJ2-1; perhaps TRBD2 as D (5 bases). The CDR3 has 14 amino acids. The germline V and J ends were trimmed by 11 bases and 0 bases, with 14 bases remaining between them. Per the germline V gene, CDR1 is SEHNR and CDR2 is FQNEAQ (reference sequence).

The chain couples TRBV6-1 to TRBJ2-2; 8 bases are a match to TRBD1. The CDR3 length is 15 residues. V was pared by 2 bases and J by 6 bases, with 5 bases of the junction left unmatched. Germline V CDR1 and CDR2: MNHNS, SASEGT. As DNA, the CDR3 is TGTGCCAGCAGTGAACAGGGGGCAGCGGCCGGGGAGCTGTTTTTT. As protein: CASSEQGAAAGELFF.

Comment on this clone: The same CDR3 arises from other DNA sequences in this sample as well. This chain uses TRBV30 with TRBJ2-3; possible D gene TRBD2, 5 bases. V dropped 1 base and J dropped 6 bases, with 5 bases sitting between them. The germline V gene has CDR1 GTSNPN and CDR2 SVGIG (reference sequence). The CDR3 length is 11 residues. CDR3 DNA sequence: TGTGCCTGGAGTGGAGGGGATACGCAGTATTTT. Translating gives CAWSGGDTQYF.

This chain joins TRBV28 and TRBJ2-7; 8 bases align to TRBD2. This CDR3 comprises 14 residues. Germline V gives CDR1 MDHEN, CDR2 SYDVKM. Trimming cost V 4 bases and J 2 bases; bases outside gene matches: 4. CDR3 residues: CASSSGGDAYEQYV. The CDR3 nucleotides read TGTGCCAGCAGTTCGGGGGGGGATGCCTACGAGCAGTACGTC.

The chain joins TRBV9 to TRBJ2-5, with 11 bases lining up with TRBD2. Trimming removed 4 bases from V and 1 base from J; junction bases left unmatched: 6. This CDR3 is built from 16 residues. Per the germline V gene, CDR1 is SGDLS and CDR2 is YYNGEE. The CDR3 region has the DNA TGTGCCAGCAGCACTGGGACTAGCGGATTCCAAGAGACCCAGTACTTC. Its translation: CASSTGTSGFQETQYF. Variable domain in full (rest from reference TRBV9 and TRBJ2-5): DSGVTQTPKHLITATGQRVTLRCSPRSGDLSVYWYQQSLDQGLQFLIQYYNGEERAKGNILERFSAQQFPDLHSELNLSSLELGDSALYFCASSTGTSGFQETQYFGPGTRLLVL.

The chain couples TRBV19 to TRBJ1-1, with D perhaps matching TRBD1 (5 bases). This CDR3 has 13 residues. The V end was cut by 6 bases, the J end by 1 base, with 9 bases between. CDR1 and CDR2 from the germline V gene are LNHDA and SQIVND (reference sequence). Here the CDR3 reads CASRQQGNTEAFF. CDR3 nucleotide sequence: TGTGCCAGTAGGCAGCAGGGGAACACTGAAGCTTTCTTT.

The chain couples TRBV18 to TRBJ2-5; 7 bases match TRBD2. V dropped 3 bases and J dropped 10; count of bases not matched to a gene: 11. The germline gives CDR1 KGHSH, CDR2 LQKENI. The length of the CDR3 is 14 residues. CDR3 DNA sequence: TGTGCCAGCTCACCCGGGACTACCGGGGAGGGCCAGTACTTC. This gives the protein CASSPGTTGEGQYF.

The CDR3 bases are TGCGCCAGCAGCTGGACAGGGGGCCCAACGAACACCGGGGAGCTGTTTTTT. It codes for CASSWTGGPTNTGELFF. This sequence joins TRBV5-1 and TRBJ2-2; TRBD1 matches 11 bases. The CDR3 extends over 17 amino acids. Trimming cost V 3 bases and J 0 bases; bases outside gene matches: 4. Germline CDR1 reads SGHRS; CDR2 reads YFSETQ.

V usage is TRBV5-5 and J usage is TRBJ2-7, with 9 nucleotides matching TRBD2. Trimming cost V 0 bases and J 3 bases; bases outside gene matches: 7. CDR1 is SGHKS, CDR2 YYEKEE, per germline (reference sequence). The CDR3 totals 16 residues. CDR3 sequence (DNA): TGTGCCAGCAGCTTGGATCTAGCGGGACTCGGCTACGAGCAGTACTTC. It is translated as CASSLDLAGLGYEQYF.

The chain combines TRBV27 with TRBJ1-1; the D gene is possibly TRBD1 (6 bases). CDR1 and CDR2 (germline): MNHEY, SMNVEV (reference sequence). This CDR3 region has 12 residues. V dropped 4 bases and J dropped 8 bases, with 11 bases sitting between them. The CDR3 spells CASSSQGKEAFF. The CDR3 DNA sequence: TGTGCCAGCAGTTCTCAGGGGAAGGAAGCTTTCTTT.

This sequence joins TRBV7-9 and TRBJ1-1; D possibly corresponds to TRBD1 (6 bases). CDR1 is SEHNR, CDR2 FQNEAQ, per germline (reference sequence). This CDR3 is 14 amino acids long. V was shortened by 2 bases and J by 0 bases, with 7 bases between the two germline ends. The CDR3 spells CASSLTGMNTEAFF. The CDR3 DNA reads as TGTGCCAGCAGCTTAACAGGGATGAACACTGAAGCTTTCTTT. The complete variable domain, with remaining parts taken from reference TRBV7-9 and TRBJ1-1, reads DTGVSQNPRHKITKRGQNVTFRCDPISEHNRLYWYRQTLGQGPEFLTYFQNEAQLEKSRLLSDRFSAERPKGSFSTLEIQRTEQGDSAMYLCASSLTGMNTEAFFGQGTRLTVV.

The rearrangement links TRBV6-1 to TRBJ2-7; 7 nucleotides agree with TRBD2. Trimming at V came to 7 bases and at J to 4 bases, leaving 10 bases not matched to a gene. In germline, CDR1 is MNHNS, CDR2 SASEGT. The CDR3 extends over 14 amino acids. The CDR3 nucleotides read TGTGCCAGCACCACGAGCGGGACCCTTTACGAGCAGTACTTC. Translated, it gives CASTTSGTLYEQYF.

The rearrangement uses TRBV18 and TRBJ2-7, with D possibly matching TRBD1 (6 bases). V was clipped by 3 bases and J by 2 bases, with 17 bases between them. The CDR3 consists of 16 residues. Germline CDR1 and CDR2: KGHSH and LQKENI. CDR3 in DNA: TGTGCCAGCTCACCGAGTCCGGGGACAAGCGCCTACGAGCAGTACTTC. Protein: CASSPSPGTSAYEQYF.

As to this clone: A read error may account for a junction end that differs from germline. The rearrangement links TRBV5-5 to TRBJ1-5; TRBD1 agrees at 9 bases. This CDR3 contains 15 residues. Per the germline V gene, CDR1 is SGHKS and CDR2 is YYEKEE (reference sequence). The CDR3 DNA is TGTGCCAGCAGCCCGGGGGACAGGGTCAATCTGCCCCAGCATTTT. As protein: CASSPGDRVNLPQHF.

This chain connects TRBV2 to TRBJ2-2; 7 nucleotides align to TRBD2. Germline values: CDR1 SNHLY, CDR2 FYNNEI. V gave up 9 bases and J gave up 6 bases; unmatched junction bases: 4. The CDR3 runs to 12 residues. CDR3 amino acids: CASGGSPGELFF. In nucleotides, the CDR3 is TGTGCCAGTGGCGGGAGTCCCGGGGAGCTGTTTTTT. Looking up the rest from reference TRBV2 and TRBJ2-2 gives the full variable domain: EPEVTQTPSHQVTQMGQEVILRCVPISNHLYFYWYRQILGQKVEFLVSFYNNEISEKSEIFDDQFSVERPDGSNFTLKIRSTKLEDSAMYFCASGGSPGELFFGEGSRLTVL.

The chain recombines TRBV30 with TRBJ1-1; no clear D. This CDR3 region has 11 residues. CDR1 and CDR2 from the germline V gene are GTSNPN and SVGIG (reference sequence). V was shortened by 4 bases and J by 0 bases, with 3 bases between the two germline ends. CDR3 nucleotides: TGTGCCTGGACCGTGAACACTGAAGCTTTCTTT. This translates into CAWTVNTEAFF.